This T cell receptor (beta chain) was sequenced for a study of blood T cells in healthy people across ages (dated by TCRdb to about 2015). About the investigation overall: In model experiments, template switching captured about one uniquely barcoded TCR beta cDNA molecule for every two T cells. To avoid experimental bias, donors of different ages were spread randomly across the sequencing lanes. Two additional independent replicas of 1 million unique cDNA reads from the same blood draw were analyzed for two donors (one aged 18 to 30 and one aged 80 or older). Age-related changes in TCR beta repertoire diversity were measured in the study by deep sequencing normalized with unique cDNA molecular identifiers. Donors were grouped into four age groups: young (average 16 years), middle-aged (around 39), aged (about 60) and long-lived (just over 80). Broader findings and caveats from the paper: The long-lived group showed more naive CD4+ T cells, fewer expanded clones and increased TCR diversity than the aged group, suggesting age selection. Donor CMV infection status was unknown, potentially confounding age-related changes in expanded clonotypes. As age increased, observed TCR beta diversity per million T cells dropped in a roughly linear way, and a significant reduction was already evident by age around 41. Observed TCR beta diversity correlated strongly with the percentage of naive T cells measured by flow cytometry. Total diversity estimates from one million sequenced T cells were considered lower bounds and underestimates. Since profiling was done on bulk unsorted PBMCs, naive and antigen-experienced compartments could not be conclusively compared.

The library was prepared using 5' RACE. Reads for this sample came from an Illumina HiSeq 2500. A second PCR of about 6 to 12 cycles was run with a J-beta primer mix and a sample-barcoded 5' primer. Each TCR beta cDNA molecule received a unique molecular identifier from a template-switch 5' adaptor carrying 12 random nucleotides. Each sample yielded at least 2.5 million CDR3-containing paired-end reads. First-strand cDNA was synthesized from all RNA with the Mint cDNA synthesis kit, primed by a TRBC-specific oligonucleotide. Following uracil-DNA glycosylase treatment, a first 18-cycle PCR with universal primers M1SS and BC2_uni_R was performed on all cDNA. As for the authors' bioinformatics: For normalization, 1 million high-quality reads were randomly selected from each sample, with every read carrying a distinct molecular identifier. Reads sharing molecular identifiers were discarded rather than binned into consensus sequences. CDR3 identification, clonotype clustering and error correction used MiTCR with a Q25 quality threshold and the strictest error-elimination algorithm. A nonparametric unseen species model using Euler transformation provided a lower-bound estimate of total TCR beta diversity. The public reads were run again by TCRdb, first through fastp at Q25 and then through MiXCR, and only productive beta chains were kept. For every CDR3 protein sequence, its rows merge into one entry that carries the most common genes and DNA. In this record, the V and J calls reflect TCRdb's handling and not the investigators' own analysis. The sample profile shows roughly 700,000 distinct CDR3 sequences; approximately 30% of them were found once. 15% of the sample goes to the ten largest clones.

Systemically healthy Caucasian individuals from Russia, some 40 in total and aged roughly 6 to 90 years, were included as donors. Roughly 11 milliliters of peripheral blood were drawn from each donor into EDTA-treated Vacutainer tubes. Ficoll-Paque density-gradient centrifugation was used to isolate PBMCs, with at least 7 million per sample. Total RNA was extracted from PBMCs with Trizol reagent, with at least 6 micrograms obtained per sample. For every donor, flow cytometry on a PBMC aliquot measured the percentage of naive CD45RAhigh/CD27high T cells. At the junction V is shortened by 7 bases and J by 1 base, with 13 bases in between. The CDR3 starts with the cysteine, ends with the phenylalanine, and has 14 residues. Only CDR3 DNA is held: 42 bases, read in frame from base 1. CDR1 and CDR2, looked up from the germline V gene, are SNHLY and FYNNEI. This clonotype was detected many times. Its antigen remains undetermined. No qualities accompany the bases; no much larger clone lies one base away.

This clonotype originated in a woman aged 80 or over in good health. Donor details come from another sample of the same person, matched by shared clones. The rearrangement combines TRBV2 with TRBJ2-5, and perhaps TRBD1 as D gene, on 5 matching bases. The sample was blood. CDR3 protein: CASMVGPGQETQYF. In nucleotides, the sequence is TGTGCCAGCATGGTGGGGCCAGGCCAAGAGACCCAGTACTTC.